This passage covers 25 T cell receptor beta chains from one sample sequenced in a study of blood T cell repertoires in COVID-19. Repertoires were generated with immunoSEQ multiplex PCR, while TCRdb's copy carries only in-frame clones and drops some. The data show 30,000 to 40,000 clones, around 79% seen once. The sequenced sample consisted of peripheral blood. All receptors come from an older man with acute or convalescent COVID-19.

This clone was seen a single time. The chain recombines TRBV13 with TRBJ2-1, with TRBD1 matching over 12 bases. Germline CDR1 and CDR2: PRHDT and FYEKMQ (reference sequence). Trimming took 4 bases from V and 6 from J; bases not matched to a gene: 19. The CDR3 spans 20 residues. As DNA, the CDR3 is TGTGCCAGCAGCTCACGGGACAGGGGGCAGTCTGGGGTACTACGCAATGAGCAGTTCTTC. Translated: CASSSRDRGQSGVLRNEQFF.

The chain joins TRBV27 to TRBJ1-2, with a possible D match to TRBD1 (6 bases). In germline, CDR1 is MNHEY, CDR2 SMNVEV (reference sequence). V dropped 2 bases and J dropped 9 bases, with 19 bases sitting between them. The CDR3 runs 15 residues. The CDR3 reads CASSLAGASGFSYTF. The CDR3 bases are TGTGCCAGCAGTTTAGCGGGGGCTTCGGGTTTTAGCTACACCTTC.

The chain carries TRBV5-1 and TRBJ2-1; 10 bases agree with TRBD2. CDR3 size: 17 residues. The J segment lost 3 bases and the V segment lost 3 bases, leaving 9 bases of the junction unmatched. The germline gives CDR1 SGHRS, CDR2 YFSETQ. CDR3 loop: CASSSFSGLADYNEQFF. The CDR3 region has the DNA TGCGCCAGCAGCTCCTTTTCCGGACTAGCGGACTACAATGAGCAGTTCTTC.

The rearrangement links TRBV6-5 to TRBJ2-1, with D uncertain. V was trimmed by 6 bases and J by 0 bases, leaving 6 bases between them. Germline V CDR1 and CDR2: MNHEY, SVGAGI. The CDR3 has 13 amino acids. The CDR3 protein is CASRANSYNEQFF. The DNA of the CDR3 is TGTGCCAGCAGAGCAAACTCCTACAATGAGCAGTTCTTC.

This sequence joins TRBV11-2 and TRBJ2-1; 8 bases line up with TRBD2. Trimming removed 0 bases from V and 4 bases from J; junction bases left unmatched: 8. CDR3 length: 17 residues. Germline lookup yields CDR1 SGHAT and CDR2 FQNNGV. For the CDR3, the DNA is TGTGCCAGCAGCTTAGATCGGCTTAGCGGGGTATACAATGAGCAGTTCTTC. Its protein is CASSLDRLSGVYNEQFF.

The J gene is TRBJ2-2, the V gene TRBV6-4; the D gene is possibly TRBD1 (6 bases). V lost 7 bases and J 3 bases, leaving 15 bases between the germline ends. The length of the CDR3 is 15 residues. The V gene's germline CDR1 is MRHNA and CDR2 SNTAGT. The CDR3 DNA follows: TGTGCCAGCACTCTTACGGCAGGGGACACCGGGGAGCTGTTTTTT. The encoded protein is CASTLTAGDTGELFF.

The V and J genes are TRBV5-1 and TRBJ1-1; 8 bases match TRBD1. CDR1 SGHRS and CDR2 YFSETQ come from the germline V gene. V shed 3 bases and J 1 base; nucleotides not matched to a gene: 5. The CDR3 runs to 15 residues. The CDR3 reads CASSSGTGTNTEAFF. For the CDR3, the DNA is TGCGCCAGCAGCTCCGGGACAGGTACGAACACTGAAGCTTTCTTT.

The genes are TRBV20-1 and TRBJ1-2; D perhaps matches TRBD1 (5 bases). V lost 3 bases and J 11 bases, leaving 19 bases between the germline ends. CDR1 DFQATT and CDR2 SNEGSKA come from the germline V gene (reference sequence). This CDR3 spans 13 amino acids. In nucleotides, the CDR3 is TGCAGTGCTAGTCAGGTGCAGGGTGGAGGGTACACCTTC. This codes for CSASQVQGGGYTF.

The chain carries TRBV4-3 and TRBJ1-4, with 7 bases matching TRBD1. Germline V lookup: CDR1 LGHNA, CDR2 YSLEER. With 0 bases clipped from V and 3 bases from J, the junction kept 13 bases outside the gene matches. CDR3 size: 19 residues. The DNA of the CDR3 is TGCGCCAGCAGCCAAGAGGCAGGGGGGAGGCTAGGGGCTAATGAAAAACTGTTTTTT. Its translation: CASSQEAGGRLGANEKLFF.

V is TRBV27 and J is TRBJ1-1; 7 bases line up with TRBD1. The CDR3 is 15 residues long. The V gene's germline CDR1 is MNHEY and CDR2 SMNVEV (reference sequence). The V gene end was trimmed by 6 bases and the J gene end by 5 bases; junction bases not matched to a gene: 12. In DNA, the CDR3 is TGTGCCAGCAGACTCTTACAGGGGTTTAGGACTGAAGCTTTCTTT. Protein product: CASRLLQGFRTEAFF.

The rearrangement uses TRBV10-2 and TRBJ1-1; the D is unclear. The CDR3 is made up of 14 amino acids. The germline V gene has CDR1 WSHSY and CDR2 SAAADI. The germline V and J ends were trimmed by 6 bases and 1 base, with 12 bases remaining between them. CDR3 DNA: TGCGCCAGCAGCCGAGGACTGCGGAACACTGAAGCTTTCTTT. It is translated as CASSRGLRNTEAFF.

The V gene is TRBV19, the J gene TRBJ2-1; 10 nucleotides match TRBD2. Germline V gives CDR1 LNHDA, CDR2 SQIVND (reference sequence). The V segment lost 2 bases and the J segment 8 bases; nucleotides outside the gene matches: 3. There are 14 residues in the CDR3. The CDR3 loop is CASSIRTSGYEQFF. The CDR3 DNA is TGTGCCAGTAGTATAAGGACTAGCGGCTATGAGCAGTTCTTC.

The chain carries TRBV5-8 and TRBJ1-2; TRBD1 is a possible D gene (5 bases). CDR3 size: 15 residues. V was pared by 0 bases and J by 7 bases, with 16 bases between. Germline CDR1 is SGHTS and CDR2 is YDEGEE. Here the CDR3 DNA reads TGTGCCAGCAGCTTGGTTGCGGGGCTGGAAGTTGGCTACACCTTC. Its translation is CASSLVAGLEVGYTF.

The rearrangement uses TRBV10-3 and TRBJ2-6; a possible D gene is TRBD1 (6 bases). The germline V gene has CDR1 ENHRY and CDR2 SYGVKD. This CDR3 is 17 amino acids long. V lost 0 bases and J 0 bases, leaving 9 bases between the germline ends. The CDR3 loop reads CAISESQGNSGANVLTF. The CDR3, as DNA: TGTGCCATCAGTGAGTCACAGGGTAACTCTGGGGCCAACGTCCTGACTTTC.

This rearrangement joins TRBV7-9 to TRBJ1-3; perhaps TRBD1 as D (6 bases). The V gene lost 4 bases and the J gene lost 0 bases, with 13 bases spanning the gap. CDR3 length: 16 amino acids. Germline V gives CDR1 SEHNR, CDR2 FQNEAQ (reference sequence). The CDR3 loop is CASSYRDTYSGNTIYF. In nucleotides, the CDR3 is TGTGCCAGCAGCTACCGGGACACCTACTCTGGAAACACCATATATTTT.

This clone has only a few counts. The genes are TRBV6-6 and TRBJ2-7, with 9 positions matching TRBD1. Losses at the gene ends were 5 bases for V and 3 bases for J; bases not matched to a gene: 11. The CDR3 totals 16 residues. Germline V gene lookup returns CDR1 MNHNY and CDR2 SVGAGI (reference sequence). DNA of the CDR3: TGTGCCAGCAGTGACTTCTCTTCGGGACAGGGCTACGAGCAGTACTTC. Translation gives CASSDFSSGQGYEQYF.

V and J are TRBV21-1 and TRBJ2-1; TRBD1 is the table's D call and was not checked against the DNA. TRBV21-1 is labeled a pseudogene. CDR3 length: 13 amino acids. As DNA, the CDR3 is TGTGCCAGCAGACGGACAGGGGGCCTTGAGCAGTTCTTC. It specifies CASRRTGGLEQFF.

The J gene is TRBJ2-1, the V gene TRBV5-4, with D possibly TRBD1 on 6 matching bases. The CDR3 sequence is 13 residues long. Looked up from germline, CDR1 is SGHNT and CDR2 is YYREEE (reference sequence). V lost 3 bases, J lost 7 bases, and 11 bases lay in between. The CDR3 DNA follows: TGTGCCAGCAGCTCACAGGGTCGTAATGAGCAGTTCTTC. Protein: CASSSQGRNEQFF.

The chain carries TRBV19 and TRBJ1-2, with 7 bases fitting TRBD1. V lost 10 bases and J lost 4; bases outside the gene matches: 12. Per the germline V gene, CDR1 is LNHDA and CDR2 is SQIVND (reference sequence). CDR3 size: 14 residues. CDR3 in amino acids: CATHSRQGPYGYTF. The CDR3 DNA reads TGTGCCACCCACTCCCGACAGGGCCCCTATGGCTACACCTTC.

The chain couples TRBV9 to TRBJ1-2; a possible D gene is TRBD1 (6 bases). Germline V gene data show CDR1 as SGDLS and CDR2 as YYNGEE. Trimming took 4 bases from V and 5 from J, leaving 24 bases between them. The CDR3 loop spans 17 amino acids. The CDR3: CASSPRQVSPPPYGYTF. DNA for the CDR3: TGTGCCAGCAGCCCCCGACAGGTGAGCCCTCCACCGTATGGCTACACCTTC.

This chain uses TRBV12-3 or TRBV12-4 with TRBJ2-7; possibly TRBD2 for D (6 bases). The CDR3 is 12 amino acids. V was clipped by 3 bases and J by 6 bases, with 9 bases between them. CDR3 DNA: TGTGCCAGCAGTTTGTTCGGGGGCGAGCAGTACTTC. Translating it yields CASSLFGGEQYF.

The chain combines TRBV27 with TRBJ2-2; a possible D gene is TRBD1 (8 bases). Trimming stripped 2 bases from V and 3 bases from J, with 16 bases between. CDR1 is MNHEY and CDR2 is SMNVEV in the germline V gene (reference sequence). The CDR3 spans 17 residues. The CDR3 spells CASSLPGGQVHTGELFF. The CDR3 coding sequence is TGTGCCAGCAGTTTACCGGGGGGACAGGTACACACCGGGGAGCTGTTTTTT.

The rearrangement links TRBV3-1 (or the pseudogene TRBV3-2) to TRBJ1-1; the D gene is possibly TRBD1 (5 bases). The CDR3 contains 15 residues. The V end was cut by 3 bases, the J end by 1 base, with 12 bases between. CDR1 and CDR2 (germline): LGHDT, YNNKEL (reference sequence). CDR3 sequence reads: CASSHHGGGNTEAFF. In DNA form, the CDR3 reads TGTGCCAGCAGCCACCACGGGGGGGGGAACACTGAAGCTTTCTTT.

The chain links TRBV18 to TRBJ2-3, with 8 bases aligning to TRBD2. The CDR3 is 15 residues long. The V and J ends lost 3 bases and 3 bases, in that order; junction bases with no gene match: 5. The germline CDR1 and CDR2 sequences are KGHSH and LQKENI. The CDR3 region is CASSPGSGSTDTQYF. CDR3 sequence (DNA): TGTGCCAGCTCACCGGGGAGCGGGAGTACAGATACGCAGTATTTT. Full variable domain (missing parts from reference TRBV18 and TRBJ2-3): NAGVMQNPRHLVRRRGQEARLRCSPMKGHSHVYWYRQLPEEGLKFMVYLQKENIIDESGMPKERFSAEFPKEGPSILRIQQVVRGDSAAYFCASSPGSGSTDTQYFGPGTRLTVL.

V and J are TRBV20-1 and TRBJ2-1; D unclear. This CDR3 region has 14 residues. Per the germline V gene, CDR1 is DFQATT and CDR2 is SNEGSKA (reference sequence). V shed 3 bases and J shed 4 bases, with 13 bases lying between them. CDR3 in amino acids: CSASRGAFYNEQFF. The CDR3 DNA is TGCAGTGCTAGTCGCGGAGCTTTTTACAATGAGCAGTTCTTC.